This TCR beta chain was captured by sequencing in a study of tumor-infiltrating lymphocytes in primary liver carcinoma. This clonotype is a singleton in its sample. The V gene lost 1 base and the J gene lost 8 bases, with 18 bases spanning the gap. The germline gives CDR1 MNHNY, CDR2 SVGAGI (reference sequence). CDR3 length: 15 amino acids. Taking about 17-32 mg of unsorted bulk tissue, the authors co-extracted RNA and DNA. Starting material of 500 ng total RNA yielded TCR beta cDNA via a constant-region primer. Three rounds of nested multiplex PCR with slightly modified ARM-PCR produced TCR beta libraries. Both of the initial two PCR rounds ran for roughly 10 cycles and employed TRBV1-TRBV30 forward primers alongside a C-beta reverse primer. TCRdb reanalysed the multiplex PCR reads using MiXCR and keeps one entry per CDR3 protein. This table has almost 45,000 distinct CDR3 sequences, 60% to 80% appearing once.

This clonotype was obtained from a woman in her 30s with primary liver carcinoma and hepatitis B virus infection. The sample taken for sequencing was tumor-adjacent normal liver tissue. The chain recombines TRBV6-6 with TRBJ2-7; TRBD2 is a possible D gene (6 bases). Here the CDR3 DNA reads TGTGCCAGCAGTTACTTTAGCGGACCTACCTATAAGCAGTACTTC. Translation gives CASSYFSGPTYKQYF.